This TCR beta chain was sequenced for a study of graft-versus-host responses after intestinal transplantation. On the study more broadly: Transplant recipients had multivisceral, liver-intestinal, or isolated intestinal grafts. Among the recipients, all got anti-thymocyte globulin induction and then tacrolimus and steroids for around 3 years.

The data were produced by immunoSEQ multiplex PCR, yet TCRdb's version contains in-frame clones alone and is incomplete. The sample contains about 82,000 clones, around 92% of which appear only once. Concerning this clone: Its cognate antigen is unknown.

Source: unstimulated CD4+ T cells sorted from spleen or lymph node cells, taken before intestinal transplant. The source is a human donor who received an intestinal transplant.

The CDR3 sequence is CASSLEGAVNTEAFF. The CDR3 nucleotides read TGTGCCAGCAGCTTAGAAGGGGCGGTGAACACTGAAGCTTTCTTT. The rearrangement links TRBV7-8 to TRBJ1-1; D is perhaps TRBD1 (5 bases). The length of the CDR3 is 15 residues. V dropped 1 base and J dropped 0 bases, with 9 bases sitting between them. CDR1 SGHVS and CDR2 FQNEAQ come from the germline V gene.